A single T cell receptor (beta chain) is shown here with its context. This entry comes from a study of regulatory T cells in long-lasting Graves disease. The time point: newly diagnosed GD, antithyroid drugs for less than 3 months. PBMC-derived RNA was used for the TCR library. This CDR3 spans 15 amino acids. Germline V gene sequence: CDR1 MNHEY, CDR2 SVGEGT. V trimming: 5 bases; J trimming: 0 bases; junction bases outside the gene matches: 2. Through Arm-PCR of CDR3 regions and iRepertoire HTBI primers, TCR beta libraries were built. In TCRdb, the multiplex PCR reads were re-called with MiXCR into one record per CDR3 protein. The data show some 490,000 distinct CDR3 sequences, with approximately 12% seen just once and roughly 8.2% held by the top ten. This sample also belongs to another study, concerning T cells in Graves' hyperthyroidism and ophthalmopathy. As reported in that work: Blood also showed most of the thyroid clonotypes that were expanded above 0.001.

The TCR sequence derives from a woman aged 25-40 years with Graves disease. The chain links TRBV6-2 or TRBV6-3 to TRBJ1-2, with 11 bases aligning to TRBD1. Sample: peripheral blood mononuclear cells (PBMCs), taken at new diagnosis, from a patient treated with antithyroid drugs. CDR3 DNA sequence: TGTGCCAGCAGTAAGGGACAGGGGGCTAACTATGGCTACACCTTC. It translates to CASSKGQGANYGYTF.